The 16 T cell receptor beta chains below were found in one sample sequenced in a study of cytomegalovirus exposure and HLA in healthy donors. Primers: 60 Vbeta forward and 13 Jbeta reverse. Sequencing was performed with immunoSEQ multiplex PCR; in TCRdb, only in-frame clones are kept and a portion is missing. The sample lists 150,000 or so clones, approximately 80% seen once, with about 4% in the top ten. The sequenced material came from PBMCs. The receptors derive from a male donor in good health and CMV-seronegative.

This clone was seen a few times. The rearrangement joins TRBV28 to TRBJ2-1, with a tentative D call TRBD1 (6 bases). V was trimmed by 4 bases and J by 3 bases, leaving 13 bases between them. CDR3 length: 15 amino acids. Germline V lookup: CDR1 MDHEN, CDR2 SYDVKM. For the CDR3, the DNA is TGTGCCAGCAGTTCAGGGGAAGGGGACTACAATGAGCAGTTCTTC. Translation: CASSSGEGDYNEQFF. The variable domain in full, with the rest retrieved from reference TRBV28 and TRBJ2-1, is DVKVTQSSRYLVKRTGEKVFLECVQDMDHENMFWYRQDPGLGLRLIYFSYDVKMKEKGDIPEGYSVSREKKERFSLILESASTNQTSMYLCASSSGEGDYNEQFFGPGTRLTVL.

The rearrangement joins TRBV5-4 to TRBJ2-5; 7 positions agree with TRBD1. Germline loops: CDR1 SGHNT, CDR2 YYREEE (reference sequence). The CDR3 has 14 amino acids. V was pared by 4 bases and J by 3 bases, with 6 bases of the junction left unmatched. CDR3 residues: CASSPAGGKETQYF. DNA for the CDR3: TGTGCCAGCAGCCCTGCAGGGGGAAAAGAGACCCAGTACTTC.

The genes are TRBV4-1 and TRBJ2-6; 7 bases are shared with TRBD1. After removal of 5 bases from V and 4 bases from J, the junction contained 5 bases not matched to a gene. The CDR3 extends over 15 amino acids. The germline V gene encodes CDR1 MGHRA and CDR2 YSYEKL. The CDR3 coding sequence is TGCGCCAGCAGCTATCTACAGGGGGGGGCCAACGTCCTGACTTTC. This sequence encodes CASSYLQGGANVLTF.

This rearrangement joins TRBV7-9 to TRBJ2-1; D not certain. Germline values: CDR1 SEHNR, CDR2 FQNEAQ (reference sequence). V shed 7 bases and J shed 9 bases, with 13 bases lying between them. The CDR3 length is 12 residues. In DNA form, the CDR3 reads TGTGCCAGCACCCAATCGGTCGCTGAGCAGTTCTTC. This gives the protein CASTQSVAEQFF.

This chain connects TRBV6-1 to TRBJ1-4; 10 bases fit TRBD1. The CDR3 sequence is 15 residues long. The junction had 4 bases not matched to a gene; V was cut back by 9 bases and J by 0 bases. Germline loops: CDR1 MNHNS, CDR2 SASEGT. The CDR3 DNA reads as TGTGCCAGTGGACAGGGGGGTGCAACTAATGAAAAACTGTTTTTT. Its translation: CASGQGGATNEKLFF.

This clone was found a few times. CDR3 in amino acids: CASGLVKTGTGGTDTQYF. CDR3 coding DNA: TGTGCTAGTGGTTTGGTGAAGACCGGGACAGGGGGAACAGATACGCAGTATTTT. The chain links TRBV12-5 to TRBJ2-3; 11 bases map to TRBD1. With V trimmed by 0 bases and J by 3 bases, 8 bases remained unmatched. Germline loops: CDR1 LGHNT, CDR2 FRNRAP. The CDR3 is 18 amino acids.

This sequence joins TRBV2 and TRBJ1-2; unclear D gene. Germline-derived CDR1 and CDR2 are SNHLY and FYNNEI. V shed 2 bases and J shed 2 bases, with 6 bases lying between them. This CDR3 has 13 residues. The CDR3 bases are TGTGCCAGCAGTGAACGCCGGAACTATGGCTACACCTTC. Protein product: CASSERRNYGYTF.

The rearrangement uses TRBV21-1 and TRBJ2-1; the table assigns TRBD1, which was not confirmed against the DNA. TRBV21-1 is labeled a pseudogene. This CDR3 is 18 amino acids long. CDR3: CASSKLRDRGPAYNEQFF. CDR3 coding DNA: TGTGCCAGCAGCAAACTCCGGGACAGGGGGCCCGCCTACAATGAGCAGTTCTTC.

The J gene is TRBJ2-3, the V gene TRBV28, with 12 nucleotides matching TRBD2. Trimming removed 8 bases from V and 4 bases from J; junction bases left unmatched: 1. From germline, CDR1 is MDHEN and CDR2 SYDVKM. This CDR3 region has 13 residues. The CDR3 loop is CASSSGGADTQYF. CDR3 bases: TGTGCCAGCTCTAGCGGGGGGGCAGATACGCAGTATTTT.

CDR3 sequence (DNA): TGTGCCAGCAGCGGATCCGGGACTAGCGGGATCGATGAGCAGTTCTTC. It yields the protein CASSGSGTSGIDEQFF. The gene calls are TRBV7-2 and TRBJ2-1; 13 bases fit TRBD2. V lost 5 bases and J lost 8; bases outside the gene matches: 9. Germline values: CDR1 SGHTA, CDR2 FQGNSA. The CDR3 consists of 16 residues.

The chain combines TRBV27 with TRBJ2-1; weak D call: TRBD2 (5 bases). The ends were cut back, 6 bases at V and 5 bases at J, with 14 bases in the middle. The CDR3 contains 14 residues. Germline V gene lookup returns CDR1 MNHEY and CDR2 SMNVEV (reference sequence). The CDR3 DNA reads TGTGCCAGCAGCCCACGGACTGCGAACAATGAGCAGTTCTTC. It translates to CASSPRTANNEQFF.

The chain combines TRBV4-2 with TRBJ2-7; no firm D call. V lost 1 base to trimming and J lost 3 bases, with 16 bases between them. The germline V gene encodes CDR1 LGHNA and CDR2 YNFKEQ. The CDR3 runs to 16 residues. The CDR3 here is CASSQAGGITNYEQYF. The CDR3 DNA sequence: TGTGCCAGCAGCCAAGCTGGTGGCATCACCAACTACGAGCAGTACTTC.

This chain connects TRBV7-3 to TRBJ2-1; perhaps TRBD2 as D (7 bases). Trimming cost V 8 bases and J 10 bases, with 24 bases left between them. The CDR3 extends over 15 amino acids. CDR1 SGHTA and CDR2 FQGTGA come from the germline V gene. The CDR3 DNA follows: TGTGCCAGCTCCCAATGGGGCGGGGGCTCTGGGGAGCAGTTCTTC. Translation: CASSQWGGGSGEQFF.

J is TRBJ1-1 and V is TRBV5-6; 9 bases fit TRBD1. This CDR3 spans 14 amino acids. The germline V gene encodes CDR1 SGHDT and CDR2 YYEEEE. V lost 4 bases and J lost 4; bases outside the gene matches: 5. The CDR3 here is CASSLRDRATEAFF. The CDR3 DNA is TGTGCCAGCAGCCTCCGGGACAGGGCCACTGAAGCTTTCTTT.

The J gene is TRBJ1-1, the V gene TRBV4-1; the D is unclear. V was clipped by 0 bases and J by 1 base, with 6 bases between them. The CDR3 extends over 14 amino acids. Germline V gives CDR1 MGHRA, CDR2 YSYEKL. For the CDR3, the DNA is TGCGCCAGCAGCCAAGAATACAAGAACACTGAAGCTTTCTTT. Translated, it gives CASSQEYKNTEAFF.

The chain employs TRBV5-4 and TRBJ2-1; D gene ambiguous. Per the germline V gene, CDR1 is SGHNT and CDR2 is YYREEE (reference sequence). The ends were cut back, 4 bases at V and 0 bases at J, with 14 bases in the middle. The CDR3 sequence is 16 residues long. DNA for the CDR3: TGTGCCAGCAGCGCCGCTATCCCGAGCTCCTACAATGAGCAGTTCTTC. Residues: CASSAAIPSSYNEQFF.